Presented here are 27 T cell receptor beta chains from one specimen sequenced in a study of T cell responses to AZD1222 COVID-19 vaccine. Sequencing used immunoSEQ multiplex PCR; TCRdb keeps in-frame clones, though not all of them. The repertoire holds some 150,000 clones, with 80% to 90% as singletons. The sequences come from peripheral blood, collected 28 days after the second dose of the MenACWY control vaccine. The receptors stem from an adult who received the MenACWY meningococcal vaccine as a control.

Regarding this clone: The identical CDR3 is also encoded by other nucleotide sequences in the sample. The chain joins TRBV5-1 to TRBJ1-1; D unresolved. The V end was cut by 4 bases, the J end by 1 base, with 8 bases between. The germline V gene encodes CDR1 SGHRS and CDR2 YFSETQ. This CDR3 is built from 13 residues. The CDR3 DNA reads TGCGCCAGCAGCCCAGACGGGAACACTGAAGCTTTCTTT. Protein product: CASSPDGNTEAFF.

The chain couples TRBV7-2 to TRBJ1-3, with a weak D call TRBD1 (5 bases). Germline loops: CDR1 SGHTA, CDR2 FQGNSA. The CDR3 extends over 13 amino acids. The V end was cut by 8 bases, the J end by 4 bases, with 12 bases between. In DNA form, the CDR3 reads TGTGCCAGCGGCGGGGCACCCGGAAACACCATATATTTT. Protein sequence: CASGGAPGNTIYF.

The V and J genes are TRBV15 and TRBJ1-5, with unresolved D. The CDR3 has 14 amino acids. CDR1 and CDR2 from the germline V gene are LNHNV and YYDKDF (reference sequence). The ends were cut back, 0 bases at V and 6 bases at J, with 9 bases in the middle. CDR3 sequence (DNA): TGTGCCACCAGCAGAGATAGGTCGGGTCAGCCCCAGCATTTT. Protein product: CATSRDRSGQPQHF.

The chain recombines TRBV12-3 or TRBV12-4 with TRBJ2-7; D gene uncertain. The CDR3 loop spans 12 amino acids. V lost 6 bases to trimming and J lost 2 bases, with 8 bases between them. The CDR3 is CASSRAAYEQYF. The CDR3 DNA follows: TGTGCCAGCAGCCGTGCCGCCTACGAGCAGTACTTC.

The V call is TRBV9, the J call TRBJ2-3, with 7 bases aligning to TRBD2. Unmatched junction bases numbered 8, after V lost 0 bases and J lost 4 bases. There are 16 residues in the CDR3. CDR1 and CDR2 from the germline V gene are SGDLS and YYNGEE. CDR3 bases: TGTGCCAGCAGCGTAGGGGAGGGGTTGAACGCAGATACGCAGTATTTT. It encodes CASSVGEGLNADTQYF. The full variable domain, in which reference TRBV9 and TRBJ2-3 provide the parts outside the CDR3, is DSGVTQTPKHLITATGQRVTLRCSPRSGDLSVYWYQQSLDQGLQFLIQYYNGEERAKGNILERFSAQQFPDLHSELNLSSLELGDSALYFCASSVGEGLNADTQYFGPGTRLTVL.

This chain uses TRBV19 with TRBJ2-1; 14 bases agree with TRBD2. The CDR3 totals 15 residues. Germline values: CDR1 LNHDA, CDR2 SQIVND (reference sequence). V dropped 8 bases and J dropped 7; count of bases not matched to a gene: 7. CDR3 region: CASSTGTSGSNEQFF. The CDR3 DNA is TGTGCCAGTTCCACCGGGACTAGCGGGAGTAATGAGCAGTTCTTC. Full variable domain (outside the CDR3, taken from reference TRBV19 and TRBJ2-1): DGGITQSPKYLFRKEGQNVTLSCEQNLNHDAMYWYRQDPGQGLRLIYYSQIVNDFQKGDIAEGYSVSREKKESFPLTVTSAQKNPTAFYLCASSTGTSGSNEQFFGPGTRLTVL.

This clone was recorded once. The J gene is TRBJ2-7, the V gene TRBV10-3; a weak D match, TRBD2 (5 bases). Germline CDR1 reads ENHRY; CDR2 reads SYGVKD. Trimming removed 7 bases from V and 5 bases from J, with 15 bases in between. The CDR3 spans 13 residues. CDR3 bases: TGTGCCATCAACCGGGATACCATCCACGAGCAGTACTTC. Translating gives CAINRDTIHEQYF.

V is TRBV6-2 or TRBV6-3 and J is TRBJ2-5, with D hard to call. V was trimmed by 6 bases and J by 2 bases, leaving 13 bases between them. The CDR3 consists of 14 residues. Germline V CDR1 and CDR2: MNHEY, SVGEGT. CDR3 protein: CASSPHESQETQYF. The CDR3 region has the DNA TGTGCCAGCAGCCCGCATGAGTCGCAAGAGACCCAGTACTTC.

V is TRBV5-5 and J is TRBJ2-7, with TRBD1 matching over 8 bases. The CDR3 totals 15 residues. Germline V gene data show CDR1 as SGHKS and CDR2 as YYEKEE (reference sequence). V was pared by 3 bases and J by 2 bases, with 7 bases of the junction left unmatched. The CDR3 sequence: CASSSGQGRAYEQYF. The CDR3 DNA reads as TGTGCCAGCAGCTCCGGACAGGGTCGAGCCTACGAGCAGTACTTC.

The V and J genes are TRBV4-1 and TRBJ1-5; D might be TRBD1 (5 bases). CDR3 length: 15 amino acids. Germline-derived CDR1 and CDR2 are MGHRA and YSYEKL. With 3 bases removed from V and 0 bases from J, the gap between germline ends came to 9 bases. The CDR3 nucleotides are TGCGCCAGCAGCCAGGGAGGGGATAGCAATCAGCCCCAGCATTTT. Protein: CASSQGGDSNQPQHF.

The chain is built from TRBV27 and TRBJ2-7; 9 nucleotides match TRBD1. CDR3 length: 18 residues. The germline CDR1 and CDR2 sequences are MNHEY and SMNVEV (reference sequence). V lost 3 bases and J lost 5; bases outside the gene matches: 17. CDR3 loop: CASSLARVPGTGTNEQYF. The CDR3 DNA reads TGTGCCAGCAGTTTGGCTCGGGTACCCGGGACAGGGACTAACGAGCAGTACTTC.

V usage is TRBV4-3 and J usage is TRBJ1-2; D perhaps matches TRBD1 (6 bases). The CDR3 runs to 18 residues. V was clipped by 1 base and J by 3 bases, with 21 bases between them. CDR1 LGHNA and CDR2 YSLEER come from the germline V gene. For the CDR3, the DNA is TGCGCCAGCAGCCAAGTTCTGGCAAAGTCAGGGGATCACTATGGCTACACCTTC. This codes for CASSQVLAKSGDHYGYTF.

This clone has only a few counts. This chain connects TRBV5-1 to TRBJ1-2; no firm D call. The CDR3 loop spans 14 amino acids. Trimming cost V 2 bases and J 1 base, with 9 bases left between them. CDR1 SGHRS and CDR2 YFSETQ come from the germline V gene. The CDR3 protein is CASSLTANNYGYTF. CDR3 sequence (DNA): TGCGCCAGCAGCTTAACGGCCAATAACTATGGCTACACCTTC.

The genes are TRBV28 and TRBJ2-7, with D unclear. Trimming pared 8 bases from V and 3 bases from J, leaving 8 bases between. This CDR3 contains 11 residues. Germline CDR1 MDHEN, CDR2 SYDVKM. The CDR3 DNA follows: TGTGCCAGCCTGGGAATCTACGAGCAGTACTTC. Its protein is CASLGIYEQYF.

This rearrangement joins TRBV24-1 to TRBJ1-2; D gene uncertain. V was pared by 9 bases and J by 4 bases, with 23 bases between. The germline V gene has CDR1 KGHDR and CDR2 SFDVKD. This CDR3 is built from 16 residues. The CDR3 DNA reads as TGTGCCACCTTTGGTCGCACCTCCGAGGTAATCTATGGCTACACCTTC. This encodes CATFGRTSEVIYGYTF.

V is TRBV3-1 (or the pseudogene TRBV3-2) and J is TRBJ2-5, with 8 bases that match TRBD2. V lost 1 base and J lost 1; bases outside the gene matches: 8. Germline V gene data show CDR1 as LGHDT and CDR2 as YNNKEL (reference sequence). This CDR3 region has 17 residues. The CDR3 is CASSQVKGLGSQETQYF. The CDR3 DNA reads TGTGCCAGCAGCCAAGTGAAGGGACTAGGCTCCCAAGAGACCCAGTACTTC.

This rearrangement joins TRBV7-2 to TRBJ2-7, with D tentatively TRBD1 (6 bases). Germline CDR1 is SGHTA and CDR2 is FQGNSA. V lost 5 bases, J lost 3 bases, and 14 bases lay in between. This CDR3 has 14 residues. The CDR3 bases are TGTGCCAGCAGCAGTGGACAGCTAAGCTACGAGCAGTACTTC. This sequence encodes CASSSGQLSYEQYF. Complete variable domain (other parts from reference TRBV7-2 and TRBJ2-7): GAGVSQSPSNKVTEKGKDVELRCDPISGHTALYWYRQSLGQGLEFLIYFQGNSAPDKSGLPSDRFSAERTGGSVSTLTIQRTQQEDSAVYLCASSSGQLSYEQYFGPGTRLTVT.

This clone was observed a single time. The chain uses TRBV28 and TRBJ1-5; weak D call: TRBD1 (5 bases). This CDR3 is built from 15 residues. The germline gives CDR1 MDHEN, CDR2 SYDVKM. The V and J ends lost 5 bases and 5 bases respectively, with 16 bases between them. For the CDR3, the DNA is TGTGCCAGCAGTCCCACAGGACAACTGCATCAGCCCCAGCATTTT. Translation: CASSPTGQLHQPQHF.

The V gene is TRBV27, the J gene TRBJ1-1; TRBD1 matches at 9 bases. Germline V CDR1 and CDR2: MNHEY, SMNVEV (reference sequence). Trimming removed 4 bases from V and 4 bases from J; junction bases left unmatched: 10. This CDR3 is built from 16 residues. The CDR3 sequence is CASSYTPGQGFTEAFF. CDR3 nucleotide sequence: TGTGCCAGCAGTTACACCCCGGGACAGGGATTCACTGAAGCTTTCTTT.

As DNA, the CDR3 is TGTGCCAGCATGACTGACAGCTCTGGGGCCAACGTCCTGACTTTC. Translating it yields CASMTDSSGANVLTF. The chain couples TRBV28 to TRBJ2-6; D may be TRBD1 (5 bases). Germline V gene data show CDR1 as MDHEN and CDR2 as SYDVKM. The CDR3 has 15 residues. The V gene lost 7 bases and the J gene lost 0 bases, with 10 bases spanning the gap.

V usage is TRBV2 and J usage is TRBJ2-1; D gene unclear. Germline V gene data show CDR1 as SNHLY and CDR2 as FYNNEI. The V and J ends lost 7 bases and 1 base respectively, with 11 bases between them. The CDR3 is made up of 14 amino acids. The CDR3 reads CASKPSQSYNEQFF. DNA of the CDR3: TGTGCCAGCAAGCCTAGTCAGTCCTACAATGAGCAGTTCTTC.

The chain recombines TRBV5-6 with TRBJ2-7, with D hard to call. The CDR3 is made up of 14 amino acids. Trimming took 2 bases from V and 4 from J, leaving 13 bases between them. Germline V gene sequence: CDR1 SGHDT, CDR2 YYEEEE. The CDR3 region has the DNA TGTGCCAGCAGCTTTATGAGAGAACCTTACGAGCAGTACTTC. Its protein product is CASSFMREPYEQYF. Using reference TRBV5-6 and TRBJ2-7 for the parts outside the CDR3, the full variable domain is DAGVTQSPTHLIKTRGQQVTLRCSPKSGHDTVSWYQQALGQGPQFIFQYYEEEERQRGNFPDRFSGHQFPNYSSELNVNALLLGDSALYLCASSFMREPYEQYFGPGTRLTVT.

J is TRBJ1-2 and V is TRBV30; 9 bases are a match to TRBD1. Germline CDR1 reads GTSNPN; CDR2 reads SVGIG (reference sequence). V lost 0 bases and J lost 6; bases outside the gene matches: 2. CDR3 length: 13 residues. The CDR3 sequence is CAWSVQGADGYTF. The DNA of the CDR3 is TGTGCCTGGAGTGTACAGGGGGCAGATGGCTACACCTTC. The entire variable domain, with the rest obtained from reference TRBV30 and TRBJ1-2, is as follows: SQTIHQWPATLVQPVGSPLSLECTVEGTSNPNLYWYRQAAGRGLQLLFYSVGIGQISSEVPQNLSASRPQDRQFILSSKKLLLSDSGFYLCAWSVQGADGYTFGSGTRLTVV.

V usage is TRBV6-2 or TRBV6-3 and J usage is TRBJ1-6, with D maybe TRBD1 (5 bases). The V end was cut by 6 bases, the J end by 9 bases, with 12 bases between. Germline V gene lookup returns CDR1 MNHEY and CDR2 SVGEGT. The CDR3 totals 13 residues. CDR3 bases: TGTGCCAGCAGCCGCTGGGACGTTTCACCCCTCCACTTT. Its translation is CASSRWDVSPLHF.

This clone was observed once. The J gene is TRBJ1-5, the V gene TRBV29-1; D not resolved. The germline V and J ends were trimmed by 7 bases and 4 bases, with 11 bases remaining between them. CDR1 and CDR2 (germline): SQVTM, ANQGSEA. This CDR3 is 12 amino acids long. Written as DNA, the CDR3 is TGCAGCGCTGGGTTTCCAAATCAGCCCCAGCATTTT. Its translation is CSAGFPNQPQHF.

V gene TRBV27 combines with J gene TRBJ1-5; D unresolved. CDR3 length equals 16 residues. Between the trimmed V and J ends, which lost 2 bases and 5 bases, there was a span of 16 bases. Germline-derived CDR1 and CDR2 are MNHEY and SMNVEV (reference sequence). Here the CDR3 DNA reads TGTGCCAGCAGTTTAGTCGGCCTGGTAGGTGATCAGCCCCAGCATTTT. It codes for CASSLVGLVGDQPQHF.

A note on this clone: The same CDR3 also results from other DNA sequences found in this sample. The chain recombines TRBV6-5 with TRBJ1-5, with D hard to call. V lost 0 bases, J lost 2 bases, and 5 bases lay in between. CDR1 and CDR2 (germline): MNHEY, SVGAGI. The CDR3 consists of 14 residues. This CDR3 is CASSYSGGNQPQHF. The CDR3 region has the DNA TGTGCCAGCAGTTACTCCGGGGGCAATCAGCCCCAGCATTTT.